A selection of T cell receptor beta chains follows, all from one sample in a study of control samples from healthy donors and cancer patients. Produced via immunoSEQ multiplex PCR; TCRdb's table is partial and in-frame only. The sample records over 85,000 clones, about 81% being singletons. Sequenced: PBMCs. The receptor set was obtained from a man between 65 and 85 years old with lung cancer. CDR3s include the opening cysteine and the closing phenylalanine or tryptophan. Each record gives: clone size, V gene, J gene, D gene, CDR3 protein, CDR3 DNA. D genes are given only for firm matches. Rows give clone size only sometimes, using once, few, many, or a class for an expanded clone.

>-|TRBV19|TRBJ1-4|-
CASSSQGWEKLFF
TGTGCCAGTAGTAGTCAGGGCTGGGAAAAACTGTTTTTT
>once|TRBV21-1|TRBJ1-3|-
CASSTDRNNSGNTIYF
TGTGCCAGCAGCACGGACAGGAACAACTCTGGAAACACCATATATTTT
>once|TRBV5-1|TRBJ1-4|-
CASSPLPRGEKLFF
TGCGCCAGCAGCCCGCTCCCGCGGGGGGAAAAACTGTTTTTT
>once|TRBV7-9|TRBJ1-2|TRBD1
CASSRTGDPNYGYTF
TGTGCCAGCAGTCGGACAGGGGACCCTAACTATGGCTACACCTTC
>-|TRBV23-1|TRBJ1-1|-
CASRRPALTTEAFF
TGCGCCAGCAGACGCCCCGCTCTTACCACTGAAGCTTTCTTT
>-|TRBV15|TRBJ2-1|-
CATSREGGGQAYNEQFF
TGTGCCACCAGCAGAGAGGGGGGGGGACAGGCATACAATGAGCAGTTCTTC
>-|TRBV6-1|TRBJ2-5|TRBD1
CASSDRDRVIQETQYF
TGTGCCAGCAGTGACCGGGACAGGGTTATCCAAGAGACCCAGTACTTC
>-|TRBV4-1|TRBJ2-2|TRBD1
CASSQRRQGDTGELFF
TGCGCCAGCAGCCAAAGGAGACAGGGGGACACCGGGGAGCTGTTTTTT
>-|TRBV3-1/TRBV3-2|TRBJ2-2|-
CASSPLPLTGQHKGPGELFF
TGTGCCAGCAGCCCTCTACCTTTAACAGGACAACACAAGGGACCCGGGGAGCTGTTTTTT
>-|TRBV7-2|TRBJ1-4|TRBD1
CASSPKTGTREKLFF
TGTGCCAGCAGCCCAAAGACAGGGACGCGGGAAAAACTGTTTTTT
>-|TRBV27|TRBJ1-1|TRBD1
CASSTRQGRGAFF
TGTGCCAGCAGTACTCGACAGGGACGGGGAGCTTTCTTT
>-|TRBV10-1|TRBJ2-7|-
CASSESVGRNLQYF
TGCGCCAGCAGTGAGTCTGTGGGGCGCAACTTGCAGTACTTC